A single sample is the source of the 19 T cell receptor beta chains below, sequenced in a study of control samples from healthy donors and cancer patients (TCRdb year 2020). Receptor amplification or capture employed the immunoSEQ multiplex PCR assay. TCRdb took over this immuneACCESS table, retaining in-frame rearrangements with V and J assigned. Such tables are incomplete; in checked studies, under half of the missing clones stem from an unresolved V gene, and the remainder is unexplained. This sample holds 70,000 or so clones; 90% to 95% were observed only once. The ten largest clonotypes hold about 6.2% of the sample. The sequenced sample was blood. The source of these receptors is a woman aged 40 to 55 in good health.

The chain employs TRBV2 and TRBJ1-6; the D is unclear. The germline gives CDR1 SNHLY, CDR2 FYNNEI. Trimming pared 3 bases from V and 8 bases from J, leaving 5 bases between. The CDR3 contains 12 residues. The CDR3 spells CASSDGYSPLHF. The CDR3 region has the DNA TGTGCCAGCAGTGATGGTTATTCACCCCTCCACTTT.

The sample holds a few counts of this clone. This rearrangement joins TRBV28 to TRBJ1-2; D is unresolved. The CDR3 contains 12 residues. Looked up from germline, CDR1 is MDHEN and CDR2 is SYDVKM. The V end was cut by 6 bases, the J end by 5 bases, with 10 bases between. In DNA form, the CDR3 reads TGTGCCAGCAGCCTTGAAGTGTATGGCTACACCTTC. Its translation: CASSLEVYGYTF.

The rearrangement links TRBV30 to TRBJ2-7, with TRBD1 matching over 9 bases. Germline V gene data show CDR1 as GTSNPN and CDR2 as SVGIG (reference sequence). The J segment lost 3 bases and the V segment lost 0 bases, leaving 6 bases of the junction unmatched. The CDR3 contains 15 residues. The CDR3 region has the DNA TGTGCCTGGAGTGTACACGGGACAGGGCGCTACGAGCAGTACTTC. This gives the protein CAWSVHGTGRYEQYF.

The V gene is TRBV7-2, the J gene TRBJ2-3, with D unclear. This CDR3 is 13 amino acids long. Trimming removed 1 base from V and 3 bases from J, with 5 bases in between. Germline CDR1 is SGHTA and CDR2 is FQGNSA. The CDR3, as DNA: TGTGCCAGCAGCTTAGGAGGTACAGATACGCAGTATTTT. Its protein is CASSLGGTDTQYF.

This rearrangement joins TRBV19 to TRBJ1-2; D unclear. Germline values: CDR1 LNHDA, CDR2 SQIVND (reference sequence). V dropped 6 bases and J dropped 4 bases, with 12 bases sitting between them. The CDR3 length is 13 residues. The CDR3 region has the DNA TGTGCCAGTAGGGTGGGCACGACCTATGGCTACACCTTC. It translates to CASRVGTTYGYTF. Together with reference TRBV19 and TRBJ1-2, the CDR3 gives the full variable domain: DGGITQSPKYLFRKEGQNVTLSCEQNLNHDAMYWYRQDPGQGLRLIYYSQIVNDFQKGDIAEGYSVSREKKESFPLTVTSAQKNPTAFYLCASRVGTTYGYTFGSGTRLTVV.

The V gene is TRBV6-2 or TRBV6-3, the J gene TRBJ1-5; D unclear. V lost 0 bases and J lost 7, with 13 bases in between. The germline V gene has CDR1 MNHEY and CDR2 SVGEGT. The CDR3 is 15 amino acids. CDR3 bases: TGTGCCAGCAGTTACTCGATGGTTGCGAGGCAGCCCCAGCATTTT. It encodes CASSYSMVARQPQHF.

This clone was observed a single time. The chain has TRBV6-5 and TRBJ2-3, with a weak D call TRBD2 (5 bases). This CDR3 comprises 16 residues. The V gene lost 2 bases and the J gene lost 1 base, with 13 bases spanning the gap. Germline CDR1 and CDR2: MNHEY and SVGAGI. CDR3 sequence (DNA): TGTGCCAGCAGTTACGAGAGGAGGCATGGCACAGATACGCAGTATTTT. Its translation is CASSYERRHGTDTQYF.

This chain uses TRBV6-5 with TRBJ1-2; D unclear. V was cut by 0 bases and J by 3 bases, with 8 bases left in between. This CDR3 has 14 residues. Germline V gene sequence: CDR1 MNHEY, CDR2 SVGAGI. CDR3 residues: CASSYSPGDYGYTF. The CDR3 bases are TGTGCCAGCAGTTACTCGCCGGGTGACTATGGCTACACCTTC.

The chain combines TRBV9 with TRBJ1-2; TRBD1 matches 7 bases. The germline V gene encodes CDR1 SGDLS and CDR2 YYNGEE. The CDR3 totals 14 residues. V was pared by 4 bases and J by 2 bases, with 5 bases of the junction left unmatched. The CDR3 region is CASSPGDRNYGYTF. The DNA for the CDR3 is TGTGCCAGCAGCCCGGGGGACAGAAACTATGGCTACACCTTC.

DNA for the CDR3: TGTGCCAGCAGCCAAGGTGCGGGGGTAGGCGGTCAGCCCCAGCATTTT. Amino acid sequence: CASSQGAGVGGQPQHF. The chain links TRBV3-1 (or the pseudogene TRBV3-2) to TRBJ1-5; possibly TRBD1 for D (5 bases). Germline CDR1 and CDR2: LGHDT and YNNKEL (reference sequence). Between the trimmed V and J ends, which lost 1 base and 6 bases, there was a span of 16 bases. CDR3 length: 16 amino acids.

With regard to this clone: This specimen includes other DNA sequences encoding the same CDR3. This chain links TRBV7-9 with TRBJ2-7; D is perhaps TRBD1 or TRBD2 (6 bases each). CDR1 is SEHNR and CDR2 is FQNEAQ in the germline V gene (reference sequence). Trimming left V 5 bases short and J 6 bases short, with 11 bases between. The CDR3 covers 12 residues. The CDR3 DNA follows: TGTGCCAGCAGCCGGGGGCTTCGCGAGCAGTACTTC. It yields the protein CASSRGLREQYF.

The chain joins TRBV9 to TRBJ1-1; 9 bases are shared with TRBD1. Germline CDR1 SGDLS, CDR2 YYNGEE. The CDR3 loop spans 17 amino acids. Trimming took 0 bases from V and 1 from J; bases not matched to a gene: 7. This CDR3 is CASSVENLGQGNTEAFF. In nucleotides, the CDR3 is TGTGCCAGCAGCGTAGAAAACCTGGGACAGGGGAACACTGAAGCTTTCTTT. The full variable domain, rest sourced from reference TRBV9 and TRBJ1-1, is DSGVTQTPKHLITATGQRVTLRCSPRSGDLSVYWYQQSLDQGLQFLIQYYNGEERAKGNILERFSAQQFPDLHSELNLSSLELGDSALYFCASSVENLGQGNTEAFFGQGTRLTVV.

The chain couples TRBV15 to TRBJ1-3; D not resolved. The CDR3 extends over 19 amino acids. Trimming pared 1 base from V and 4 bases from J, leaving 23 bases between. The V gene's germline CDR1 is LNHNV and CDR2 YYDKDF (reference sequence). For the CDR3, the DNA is TGTGCCACCAGCAGAGGCCGACTAAACAACGGACCTAAAGGAAACACCATATATTTT. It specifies CATSRGRLNNGPKGNTIYF.

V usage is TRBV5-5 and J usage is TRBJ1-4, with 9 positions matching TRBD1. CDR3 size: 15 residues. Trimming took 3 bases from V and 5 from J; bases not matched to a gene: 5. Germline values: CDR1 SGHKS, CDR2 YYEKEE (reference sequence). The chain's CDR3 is CASSSGQGSNEKLFF. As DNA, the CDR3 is TGTGCCAGCAGCTCGGGACAGGGATCAAATGAAAAACTGTTTTTT.

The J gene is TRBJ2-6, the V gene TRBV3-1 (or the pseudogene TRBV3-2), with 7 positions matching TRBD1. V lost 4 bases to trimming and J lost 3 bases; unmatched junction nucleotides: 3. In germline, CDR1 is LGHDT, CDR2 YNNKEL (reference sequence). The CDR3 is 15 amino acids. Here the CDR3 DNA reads TGTGCCAGCAGCCCACAGGGGTTTGGGGCCAACGTCCTGACTTTC. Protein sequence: CASSPQGFGANVLTF.

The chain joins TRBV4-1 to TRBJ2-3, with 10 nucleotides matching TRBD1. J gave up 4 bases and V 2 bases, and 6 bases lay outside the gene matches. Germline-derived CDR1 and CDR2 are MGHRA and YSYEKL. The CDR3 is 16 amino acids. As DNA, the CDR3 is TGCGCCAGCAGCCAATTACCGGGGACAGGGGCAGATACGCAGTATTTT. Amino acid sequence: CASSQLPGTGADTQYF.

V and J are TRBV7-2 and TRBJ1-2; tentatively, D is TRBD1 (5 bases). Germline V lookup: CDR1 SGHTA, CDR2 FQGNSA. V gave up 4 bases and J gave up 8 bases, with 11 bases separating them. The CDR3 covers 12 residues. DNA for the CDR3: TGTGCCAGCAGCTCCAGGGAGGGGGGCTACACCTTC. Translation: CASSSREGGYTF.

DNA of the CDR3: TGTGCCAGCAGCCTGAAGGGAAGGGGCCTAGCGGCCATGACTAAATCCAATGAGCAGTTCTTC. This sequence encodes CASSLKGRGLAAMTKSNEQFF. V and J are TRBV4-2 and TRBJ2-1; 7 positions agree with TRBD2. The CDR3 has 21 amino acids. Losses at the gene ends were 4 bases for V and 6 bases for J; bases not matched to a gene: 27. Germline loops: CDR1 LGHNA, CDR2 YNFKEQ.

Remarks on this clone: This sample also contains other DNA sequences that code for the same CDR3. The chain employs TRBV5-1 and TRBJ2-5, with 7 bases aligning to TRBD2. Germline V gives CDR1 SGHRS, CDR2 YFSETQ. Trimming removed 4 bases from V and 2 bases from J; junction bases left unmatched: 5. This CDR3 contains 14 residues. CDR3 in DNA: TGCGCCAGCAGCCTCGGGGGGACTCAAGAGACCCAGTACTTC. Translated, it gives CASSLGGTQETQYF.